The next 14 T cell receptor beta chains were all read from a single sample in a study of T cell repertoires in cytomegalovirus infection. Via MiXCR, TCRdb re-called the reads, giving one row per CDR3 protein. The profile covers approximately 500,000 distinct CDR3 sequences, with 15% to 20% appearing a single time and roughly 25% taken by the ten largest. Sample: CD8+ T cells from PBMCs. The source of these receptors is a human donor in good health (CMV status not recorded). Some clones in this sample may be carry-over from other donors' samples.

The sample holds many counts of this clonotype. The rearrangement uses TRBV28 and TRBJ2-6; no reliable D call. The V end lost 1 base, the J end lost 2 bases, and 15 bases lay between the germline ends. The CDR3 spans 18 residues. CDR1 and CDR2 from the germline V gene are MDHEN and SYDVKM. The CDR3 reads CASSLLYLPDPGANVLTF. CDR3 DNA: TGTGCCAGCAGTTTATTATATCTCCCCGACCCTGGGGCCAACGTCCTGACTTTC.

As concerns this clonotype: A read error may be the cause here, since a much bigger clone is one base away. Here the CDR3 reads CASSSPGSADRYNEQFF. In DNA form, the CDR3 reads TGTGCCAGCAGCTCCCCAGGTTCGGCGGATCGCTACAATGAGCAGTTCTTC. This chain joins TRBV7-9 and TRBJ2-1, with D unclear. V lost 4 bases and J lost 3, with 19 bases in between. The germline V gene encodes CDR1 SEHNR and CDR2 FQNEAQ (reference sequence). CDR3 length equals 17 residues. The full variable domain, completed using reference TRBV7-9 and TRBJ2-1, is DTGVSQNPRHKITKRGQNVTFRCDPISEHNRLYWYRQTLGQGPEFLTYFQNEAQLEKSRLLSDRFSAERPKGSFSTLEIQRTEQGDSAMYLCASSSPGSADRYNEQFFGPGTRLTVL.

This clonotype was seen a handful of times. This chain joins TRBV28 and TRBJ2-7, with 7 nucleotides matching TRBD1. Germline CDR1 is MDHEN and CDR2 is SYDVKM. The CDR3 consists of 16 residues. Trimming at V came to 7 bases and at J to 0 bases, leaving 12 bases not matched to a gene. The CDR3: CASNPTGNLYSYEQYF. In nucleotides, the CDR3 is TGTGCCAGCAACCCGACAGGGAATCTCTACTCCTACGAGCAGTACTTC.

In this sample, this clonotype is medium-sized (0.01 to 0.1%). This chain links TRBV7-9 with TRBJ2-7, with 8 bases that match TRBD1. Per germline, CDR1 SEHNR and CDR2 FQNEAQ (reference sequence). With V trimmed by 4 bases and J by 5 bases, 10 bases remained unmatched. The CDR3 sequence is 15 residues long. The CDR3 DNA reads as TGTGCCAGCAGCTCCTCAGACAGGGGTAAGAACGAGCAGTACTTC. Residues: CASSSSDRGKNEQYF.

Only a few counts were recorded for this clonotype. The chain employs TRBV6-5 and TRBJ2-7, with D uncertain. Germline loops: CDR1 MNHEY, CDR2 SVGAGI. This CDR3 has 13 amino acids. The V end was cut by 0 bases, the J end by 4 bases, with 7 bases between. In DNA form, the CDR3 reads TGTGCCAGCAGTTACTCGGAGCAATACGAGCAGTACTTC. This encodes CASSYSEQYEQYF.

The CDR3 nucleotides read TGTGCCAGCGGGAGGGCCGGCGAGCAGTACTTC. Translated, it gives CASGRAGEQYF. This chain connects TRBV7-9 to TRBJ2-7, with 7 bases aligning to TRBD2. The length of the CDR3 is 11 residues. CDR1 is SEHNR and CDR2 is FQNEAQ in the germline V gene (reference sequence). Unmatched junction bases numbered 4, after V lost 8 bases and J lost 6 bases.

The chain is built from TRBV24-1 and TRBJ2-7, with 8 nucleotides matching TRBD1. The germline CDR1 and CDR2 sequences are KGHDR and SFDVKD. This CDR3 is built from 13 residues. Germline trimming cut 9 bases from V and 4 bases from J; bases unmatched to any gene: 7. CDR3 in DNA: TGTGCCACCTCTTTGGACAGGGTGTACGAGCAGTACTTC. It encodes CATSLDRVYEQYF.

This clonotype was detected only a few times. The chain links TRBV2 to TRBJ2-7; tentatively, D is TRBD2 (6 bases). The CDR3 contains 15 residues. Trimming took 6 bases from V and 6 from J, leaving 21 bases between them. The germline gives CDR1 SNHLY, CDR2 FYNNEI. CDR3 nucleotides: TGTGCCAGCAGAAGTAACGGGGGTACCCTTGGCGAGCAGTACTTC. This codes for CASRSNGGTLGEQYF. The full variable domain, completed using reference TRBV2 and TRBJ2-7, is EPEVTQTPSHQVTQMGQEVILRCVPISNHLYFYWYRQILGQKVEFLVSFYNNEISEKSEIFDDQFSVERPDGSNFTLKIRSTKLEDSAMYFCASRSNGGTLGEQYFGPGTRLTVT.

This clonotype has just a few counts. CDR3 amino acids: CAWAAGTSGFDEQFF. The CDR3 coding sequence is TGTGCCTGGGCGGCGGGGACTAGCGGGTTTGATGAGCAGTTCTTC. The chain joins TRBV30 to TRBJ2-1, with 12 bases identical to TRBD2. CDR3 size: 15 residues. The V gene's germline CDR1 is GTSNPN and CDR2 SVGIG (reference sequence). V shed 5 bases and J 8 bases; nucleotides not matched to a gene: 10.

A few counts support this clonotype. The V gene is TRBV19, the J gene TRBJ2-7, with 7 bases lining up with TRBD2. The germline gives CDR1 LNHDA, CDR2 SQIVND (reference sequence). Trimming took 4 bases from V and 1 from J; bases not matched to a gene: 13. The CDR3 sequence is 17 residues long. Here the CDR3 reads CASSTATGGVWSYEQYF. CDR3 DNA sequence: TGTGCCAGTAGTACCGCCACGGGGGGAGTGTGGTCCTACGAGCAGTACTTC.

This clonotype has a handful of counts. The chain recombines TRBV20-1 with TRBJ2-1, with 9 bases fitting TRBD2. CDR3 length: 17 residues. Trimming removed 2 bases from V and 0 bases from J; junction bases left unmatched: 8. In germline, CDR1 is DFQATT, CDR2 SNEGSKA (reference sequence). The CDR3 protein is CSARSPSGVSSYNEQFF. Written as DNA, the CDR3 is TGCAGTGCTAGAAGCCCTAGCGGGGTAAGCTCCTACAATGAGCAGTTCTTC.

Of note for this clonotype: Because the CDR3 is missing its conserved closing phenylalanine or tryptophan, this is likely a read error. This rearrangement joins TRBV7-6 to TRBJ2-1; 8 positions agree with TRBD2. The CDR3 spans 18 residues. Germline CDR1 SGHVS, CDR2 FNYEAQ. V dropped 5 bases and J dropped 4; count of bases not matched to a gene: 16. CDR3 DNA: TGTGCCAGCAGCCGTAAGACTCTCAGCGGGAGCCCATACAATGAGCAGTTCTTA. Translating it yields CASSRKTLSGSPYNEQFL.

The rearrangement uses TRBV12-3 or TRBV12-4 and TRBJ1-5; D gene unclear. CDR3 length: 11 amino acids. V was cut by 3 bases and J by 9 bases, with 6 bases left in between. As DNA, the CDR3 is TGTGCCAGCAGTTTCGGCCGGCCCCAGCATTTT. Encoded protein: CASSFGRPQHF.

The V call is TRBV5-1, the J call TRBJ2-5, with D maybe TRBD1 (5 bases). The V end lost 0 bases, the J end lost 2 bases, and 14 bases lay between the germline ends. The CDR3 is 16 residues long. Germline V gene lookup returns CDR1 SGHRS and CDR2 YFSETQ. CDR3 in amino acids: CASSLGLGQLQETQYF. The DNA of the CDR3 is TGCGCCAGCAGCTTGGGTTTGGGGCAGCTTCAAGAGACCCAGTACTTC.